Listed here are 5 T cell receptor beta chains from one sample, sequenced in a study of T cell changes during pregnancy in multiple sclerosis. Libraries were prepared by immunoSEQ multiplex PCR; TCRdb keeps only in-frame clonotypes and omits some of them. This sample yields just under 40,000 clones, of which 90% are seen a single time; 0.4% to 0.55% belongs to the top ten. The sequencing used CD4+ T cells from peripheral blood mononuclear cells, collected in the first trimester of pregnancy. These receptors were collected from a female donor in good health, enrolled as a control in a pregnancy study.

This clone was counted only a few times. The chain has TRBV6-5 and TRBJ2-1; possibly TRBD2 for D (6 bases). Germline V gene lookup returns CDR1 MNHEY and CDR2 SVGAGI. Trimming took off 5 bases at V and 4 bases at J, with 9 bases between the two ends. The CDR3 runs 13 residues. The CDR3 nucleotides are TGTGCCAGCAGTGAGGACTATTACAATGAGCAGTTCTTC. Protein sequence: CASSEDYYNEQFF.

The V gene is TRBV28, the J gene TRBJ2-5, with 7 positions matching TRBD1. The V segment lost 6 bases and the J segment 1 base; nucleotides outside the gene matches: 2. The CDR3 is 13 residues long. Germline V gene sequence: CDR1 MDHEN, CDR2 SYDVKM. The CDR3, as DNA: TGTGCCAGCAGCAGGGACAGCCAAGAGACCCAGTACTTC. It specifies CASSRDSQETQYF.

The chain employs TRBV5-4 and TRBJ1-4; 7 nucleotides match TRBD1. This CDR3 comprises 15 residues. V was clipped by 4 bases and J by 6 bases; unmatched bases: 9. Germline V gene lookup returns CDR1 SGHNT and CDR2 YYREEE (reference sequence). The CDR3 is CASSRRQGEDEKLFF. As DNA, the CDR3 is TGTGCCAGCAGCCGACGACAGGGAGAAGATGAAAAACTGTTTTTT.

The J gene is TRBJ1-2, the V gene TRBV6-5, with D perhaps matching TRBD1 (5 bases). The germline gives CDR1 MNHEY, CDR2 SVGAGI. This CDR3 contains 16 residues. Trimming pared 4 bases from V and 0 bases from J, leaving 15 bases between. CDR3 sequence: CASSSRQPLANYGYTF. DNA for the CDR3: TGTGCCAGCAGTTCCCGACAGCCGTTAGCTAACTATGGCTACACCTTC.

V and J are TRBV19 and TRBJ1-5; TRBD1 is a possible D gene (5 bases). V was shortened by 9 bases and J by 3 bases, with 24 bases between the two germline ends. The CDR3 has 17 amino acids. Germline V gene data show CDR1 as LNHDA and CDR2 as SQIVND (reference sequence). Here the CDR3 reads CASNRGTPIDSNQPQHF. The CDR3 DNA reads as TGTGCCAGCAACCGGGGGACCCCCATTGATTCCAATCAGCCCCAGCATTTT.